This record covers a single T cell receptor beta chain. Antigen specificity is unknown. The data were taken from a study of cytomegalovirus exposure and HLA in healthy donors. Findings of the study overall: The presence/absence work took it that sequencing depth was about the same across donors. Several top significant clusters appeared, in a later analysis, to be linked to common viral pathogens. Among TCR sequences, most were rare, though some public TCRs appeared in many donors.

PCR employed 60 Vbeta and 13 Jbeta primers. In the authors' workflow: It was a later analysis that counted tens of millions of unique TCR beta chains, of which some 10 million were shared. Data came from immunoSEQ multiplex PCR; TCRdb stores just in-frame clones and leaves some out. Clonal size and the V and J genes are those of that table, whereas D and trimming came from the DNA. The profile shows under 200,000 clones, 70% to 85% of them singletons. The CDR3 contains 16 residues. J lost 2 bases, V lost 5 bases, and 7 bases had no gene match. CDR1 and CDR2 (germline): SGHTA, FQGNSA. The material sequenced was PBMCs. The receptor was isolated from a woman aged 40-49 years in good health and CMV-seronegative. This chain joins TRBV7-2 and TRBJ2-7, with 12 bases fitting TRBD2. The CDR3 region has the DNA TGTGCCAGCAGCCCGGGACTAGCGGGTCCCGCCTACGAGCAGTACTTC. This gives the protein CASSPGLAGPAYEQYF.